These 14 T cell receptor beta chains were all obtained from the same sample, sequenced in a study of cytomegalovirus exposure and HLA in healthy donors. Primers for the PCR totalled 60 Vbeta and 13 Jbeta. TCRdb's copy holds only in-frame clones and misses some; the assay was immunoSEQ multiplex PCR. Here the sample spans roughly 97,000 clones, approximately 9% being singletons. Input material: PBMCs. The source of these receptors is a man aged 45-65 years in good health and CMV-seropositive.

CDR3: CASSSYSWETQYF. The CDR3 DNA reads as TGTGCCAGCAGCTCCTATTCCTGGGAGACCCAGTACTTC. The chain combines TRBV7-8 with TRBJ2-5; D not certain. This CDR3 comprises 13 residues. The V end was cut by 4 bases, the J end by 5 bases, with 11 bases between. Germline V lookup: CDR1 SGHVS, CDR2 FQNEAQ.

This clone has more than one count but fewer than ten. The genes are TRBV27 and TRBJ2-1; D unresolved. Germline lookup yields CDR1 MNHEY and CDR2 SMNVEV (reference sequence). The CDR3 is 15 residues long. Trimming shortened V by 5 bases and J by 0 bases, and 11 bases separated the two germline ends. The CDR3 DNA reads TGTGCCAGCAGTCAACGGTCCGGCTCCTACAATGAGCAGTTCTTC. It codes for CASSQRSGSYNEQFF.

This clone was counted a few times. The chain employs TRBV5-1 and TRBJ1-5; D is uncertain. V lost 1 base, J lost 0 bases, and 8 bases lay in between. The CDR3 consists of 15 residues. Per the germline V gene, CDR1 is SGHRS and CDR2 is YFSETQ. CDR3 amino acids: CASSLSGDSNQPQHF. CDR3 DNA sequence: TGCGCCAGCAGCTTGAGCGGGGATAGCAATCAGCCCCAGCATTTT.

This clone has a handful of counts. The genes are TRBV10-3 and TRBJ2-1; a weak D match, TRBD2 (6 bases). Per the germline V gene, CDR1 is ENHRY and CDR2 is SYGVKD. The V end was cut by 3 bases, the J end by 6 bases, with 12 bases between. The CDR3 runs to 14 residues. In DNA form, the CDR3 reads TGTGCCATCAGTGACCCCCGGGGGTCCAATGAGCAGTTCTTC. Translating it yields CAISDPRGSNEQFF.

This clone is deemed medium-sized. V and J are TRBV5-5 and TRBJ1-6, with D possibly matching TRBD1 (5 bases). This CDR3 comprises 18 residues. Per germline, CDR1 SGHKS and CDR2 YYEKEE (reference sequence). V was pared by 4 bases and J by 0 bases, with 17 bases between. The DNA of the CDR3 is TGTGCCAGCAGCCCAGCGGGGCGGATCAGCTCCTATAATTCACCCCTCCACTTT. Amino acid sequence: CASSPAGRISSYNSPLHF.

The sample holds a few counts of this clone. The rearrangement joins TRBV5-6 to TRBJ2-2; 7 bases agree with TRBD1. The CDR3 contains 15 residues. Germline-derived CDR1 and CDR2 are SGHDT and YYEEEE. The V segment lost 2 bases and the J segment 1 base; nucleotides outside the gene matches: 2. The CDR3 here is CASSFGTENTGELFF. Written as DNA, the CDR3 is TGTGCCAGCAGCTTCGGGACAGAGAACACCGGGGAGCTGTTTTTT.

A few counts support this clone. This chain uses TRBV28 with TRBJ2-2; D is perhaps TRBD2 (6 bases). V was shortened by 2 bases and J by 4 bases, with 8 bases between the two germline ends. The CDR3 is 14 amino acids. Germline V lookup: CDR1 MDHEN, CDR2 SYDVKM. The CDR3 loop is CASSLAGITGELFF. The CDR3, as DNA: TGTGCCAGCAGTTTAGCGGGGATCACCGGGGAGCTGTTTTTT.

This clone was seen a few times. The chain combines TRBV2 with TRBJ2-1, with a weak D call TRBD2 (5 bases). This CDR3 region has 13 residues. V was cut by 9 bases and J by 7 bases, with 16 bases left in between. Germline V CDR1 and CDR2: SNHLY, FYNNEI. CDR3 bases: TGTGCCAGTGGGAGCCCCCAGGAAAATGAGCAGTTCTTC. It specifies CASGSPQENEQFF.

This clone was seen a handful of times. This sequence joins TRBV18 and TRBJ2-7, with D possibly matching TRBD2 (5 bases). The germline V gene has CDR1 KGHSH and CDR2 LQKENI. The CDR3 contains 14 residues. The ends were cut back, 3 bases at V and 4 bases at J, with 13 bases in the middle. CDR3 residues: CASSPPTKTYEQYF. In DNA, the CDR3 is TGTGCCAGCTCACCCCCGACTAAAACTTACGAGCAGTACTTC.

This clone turned up a few times. The chain uses TRBV6-6 and TRBJ1-2, with no clear D. Germline V gene lookup returns CDR1 MNHNY and CDR2 SVGAGI (reference sequence). The CDR3 extends over 14 amino acids. V lost 0 bases and J lost 2, with 7 bases in between. CDR3 amino acids: CASSYSTANYGYTF. CDR3 sequence (DNA): TGTGCCAGCAGTTACTCGACTGCGAACTATGGCTACACCTTC.

In its sample, this clone was seen a few times. The V gene is TRBV5-6, the J gene TRBJ2-7, with 9 positions matching TRBD1. Unmatched junction bases numbered 3, after V lost 5 bases and J lost 6 bases. Germline CDR1 reads SGHDT; CDR2 reads YYEEEE. There are 12 residues in the CDR3. CDR3 coding DNA: TGTGCCAGCAGACTGACAGGGGGCGAGCAGTACTTC. Translation: CASRLTGGEQYF.

This clone was counted between two and nine times. The rearrangement joins TRBV1 to TRBJ2-5; the table's D call TRBD2 went unverified against the DNA. TRBV1 is a listed pseudogene. The CDR3 length is 16 residues. In DNA form, the CDR3 reads TGCACCAGGACTTACTGGACTAGTTTTTCTCAAGAGACCCAGTACTTC. Translation gives CTRTYWTSFSQETQYF.

The chain joins TRBV20-1 to TRBJ1-2; perhaps TRBD1 as D (6 bases). The CDR3 loop spans 11 amino acids. Germline V CDR1 and CDR2: DFQATT, SNEGSKA (reference sequence). The DNA of the CDR3 is TGCAGCATAAGGACAGACTATGGCTACACCTTC. Translation: CSIRTDYGYTF.

This chain joins TRBV4-2 and TRBJ2-2, with D possibly TRBD2 on 6 matching bases. This CDR3 region has 17 residues. CDR1 is LGHNA and CDR2 is YNFKEQ in the germline V gene. V was clipped by 0 bases and J by 0 bases, with 11 bases between them. The CDR3 nucleotides are TGTGCCAGCAGCCAAGAACCGGCGGGAACGAACACCGGGGAGCTGTTTTTT. Encoded protein: CASSQEPAGTNTGELFF.